The clone carrying this TCR beta chain was found a few times. The data were taken from a study of patients and donors after allogeneic stem cell transplantation. One entry per CDR3 protein results from TCRdb running MiXCR on the RT-PCR reads. The sample carries 70,000 or so distinct CDR3 sequences, approximately 26% recorded once. The sample was blood, either unsorted or a sorted T cell fraction (not recorded which). The receptor was derived from a human donor who was either an allogeneic HSCT recipient or a stem cell or donor lymphocyte infusion donor (not recorded which). It is not recorded whose cells these are; they may come from a transplant donor.

CDR3: CSHSGLAGVNYNEQFF. The CDR3 DNA follows: TGCAGCCACTCGGGACTAGCGGGAGTGAACTACAATGAGCAGTTCTTC. J is TRBJ2-1 and V is TRBV29-1; TRBD2 matches 14 bases. V lost 8 bases to trimming and J lost 3 bases; unmatched junction nucleotides: 9. The CDR3 runs to 16 residues. Germline loops: CDR1 SQVTM, CDR2 ANQGSEA.